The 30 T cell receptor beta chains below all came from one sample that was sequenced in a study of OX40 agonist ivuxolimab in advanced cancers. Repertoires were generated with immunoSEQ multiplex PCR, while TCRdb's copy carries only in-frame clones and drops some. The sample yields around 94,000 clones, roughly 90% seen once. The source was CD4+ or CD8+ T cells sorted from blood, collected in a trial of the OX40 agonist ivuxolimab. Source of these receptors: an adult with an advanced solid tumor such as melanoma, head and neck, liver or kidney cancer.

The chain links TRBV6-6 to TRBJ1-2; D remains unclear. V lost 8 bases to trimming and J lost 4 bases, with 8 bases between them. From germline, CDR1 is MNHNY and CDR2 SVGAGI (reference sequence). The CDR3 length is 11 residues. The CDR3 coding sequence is TGTGCCAGCGGGGAGGTCTATGGCTACACCTTC. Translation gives CASGEVYGYTF.

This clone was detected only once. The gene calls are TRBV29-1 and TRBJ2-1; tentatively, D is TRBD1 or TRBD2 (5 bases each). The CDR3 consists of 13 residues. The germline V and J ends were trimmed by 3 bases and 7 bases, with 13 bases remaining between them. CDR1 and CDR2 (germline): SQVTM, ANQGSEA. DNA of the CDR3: TGCAGCGTTGACGGGACGGAGACGAATGAGCAGTTCTTC. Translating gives CSVDGTETNEQFF.

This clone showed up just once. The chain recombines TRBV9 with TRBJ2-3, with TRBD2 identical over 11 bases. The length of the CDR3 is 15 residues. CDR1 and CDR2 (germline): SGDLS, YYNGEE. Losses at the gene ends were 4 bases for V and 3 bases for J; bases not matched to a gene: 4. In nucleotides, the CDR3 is TGTGCCAGCAGCTTTCGACTAGCGGGAACAGATACGCAGTATTTT. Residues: CASSFRLAGTDTQYF.

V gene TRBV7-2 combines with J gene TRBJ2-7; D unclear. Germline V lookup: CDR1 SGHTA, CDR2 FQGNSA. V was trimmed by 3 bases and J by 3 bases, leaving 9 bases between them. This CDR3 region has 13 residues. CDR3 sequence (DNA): TGTGCCAGCAGCTTCGGGCCCGACTACGAGCAGTACTTC. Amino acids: CASSFGPDYEQYF.

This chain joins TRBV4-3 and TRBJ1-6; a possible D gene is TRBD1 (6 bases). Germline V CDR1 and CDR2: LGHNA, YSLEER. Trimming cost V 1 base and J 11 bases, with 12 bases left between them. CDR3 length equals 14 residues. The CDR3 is CASSQGGGRTPLHF. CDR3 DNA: TGCGCCAGCAGCCAAGGAGGGGGGAGGACACCCCTCCACTTT.

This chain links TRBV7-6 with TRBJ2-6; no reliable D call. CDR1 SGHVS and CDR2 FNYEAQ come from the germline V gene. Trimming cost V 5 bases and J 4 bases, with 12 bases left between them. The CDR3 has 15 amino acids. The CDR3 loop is CASSPLSKGANVLTF. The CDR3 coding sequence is TGTGCCAGCAGCCCCCTTTCCAAGGGGGCCAACGTCCTGACTTTC.

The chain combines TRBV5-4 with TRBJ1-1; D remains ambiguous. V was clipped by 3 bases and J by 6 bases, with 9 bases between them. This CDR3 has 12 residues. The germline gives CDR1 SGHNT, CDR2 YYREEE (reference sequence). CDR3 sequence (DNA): TGTGCCAGCAGCTGGACGGGGTCTGAAGCTTTCTTT. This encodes CASSWTGSEAFF.

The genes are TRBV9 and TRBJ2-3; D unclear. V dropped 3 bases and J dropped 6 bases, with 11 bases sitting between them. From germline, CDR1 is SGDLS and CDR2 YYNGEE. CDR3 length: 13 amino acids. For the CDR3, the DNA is TGTGCCAGCAGCGATTCCCGGGTTGATACGCAGTATTTT. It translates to CASSDSRVDTQYF. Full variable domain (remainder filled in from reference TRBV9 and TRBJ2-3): DSGVTQTPKHLITATGQRVTLRCSPRSGDLSVYWYQQSLDQGLQFLIQYYNGEERAKGNILERFSAQQFPDLHSELNLSSLELGDSALYFCASSDSRVDTQYFGPGTRLTVL.

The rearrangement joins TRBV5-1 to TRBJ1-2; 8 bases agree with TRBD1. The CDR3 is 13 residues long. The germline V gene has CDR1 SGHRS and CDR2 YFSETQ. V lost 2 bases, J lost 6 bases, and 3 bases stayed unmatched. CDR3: CASSFTGGDGYTF. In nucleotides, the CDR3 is TGCGCCAGCAGCTTTACAGGGGGGGATGGCTACACCTTC.

This CDR3 reads CASSLLGTYEQYF. The DNA of the CDR3 is TGTGCCAGCAGCTTACTGGGGACTTACGAGCAGTACTTC. This chain uses TRBV7-8 with TRBJ2-7, with a weak D call TRBD2 (6 bases). Trimming removed 2 bases at V and 4 bases at J, with 9 bases between. This CDR3 is 13 amino acids long. Germline V gene data show CDR1 as SGHVS and CDR2 as FQNEAQ.

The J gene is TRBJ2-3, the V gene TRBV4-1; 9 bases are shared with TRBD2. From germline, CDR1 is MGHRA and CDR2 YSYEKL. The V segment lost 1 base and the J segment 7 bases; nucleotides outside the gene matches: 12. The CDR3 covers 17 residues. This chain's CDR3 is CASSQVLSGSIIHTQYF. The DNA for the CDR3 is TGCGCCAGCAGCCAAGTCCTTAGCGGGAGTATCATACATACGCAGTATTTT.

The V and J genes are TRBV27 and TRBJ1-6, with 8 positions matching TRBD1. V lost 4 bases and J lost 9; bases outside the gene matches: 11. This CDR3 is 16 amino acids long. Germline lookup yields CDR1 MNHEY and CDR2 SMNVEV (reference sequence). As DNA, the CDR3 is TGTGCCAGCAGTTCCGGACAGGGCGCGATAGGTTCACCCCTCCACTTT. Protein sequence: CASSSGQGAIGSPLHF.

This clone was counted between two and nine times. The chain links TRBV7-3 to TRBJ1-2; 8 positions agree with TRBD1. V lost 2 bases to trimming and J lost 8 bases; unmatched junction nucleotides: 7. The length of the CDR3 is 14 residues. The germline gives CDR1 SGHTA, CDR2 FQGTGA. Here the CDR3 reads CASSLEDRGEGYTF. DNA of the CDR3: TGTGCCAGCAGCTTAGAAGACAGGGGAGAAGGCTACACCTTC.

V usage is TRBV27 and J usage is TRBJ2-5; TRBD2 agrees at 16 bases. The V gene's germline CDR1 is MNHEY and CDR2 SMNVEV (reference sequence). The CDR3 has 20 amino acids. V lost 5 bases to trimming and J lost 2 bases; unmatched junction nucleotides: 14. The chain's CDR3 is CASSPRGTGTSGRDQETQYF. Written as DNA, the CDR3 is TGTGCCAGCAGTCCAAGGGGTACCGGGACTAGCGGGAGGGATCAAGAGACCCAGTACTTC.

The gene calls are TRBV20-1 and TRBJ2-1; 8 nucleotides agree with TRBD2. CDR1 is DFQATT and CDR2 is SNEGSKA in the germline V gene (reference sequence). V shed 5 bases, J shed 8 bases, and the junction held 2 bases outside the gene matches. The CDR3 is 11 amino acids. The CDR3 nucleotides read TGCAGTGCTGATAGCGGGGATGAGCAGTTCTTC. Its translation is CSADSGDEQFF.

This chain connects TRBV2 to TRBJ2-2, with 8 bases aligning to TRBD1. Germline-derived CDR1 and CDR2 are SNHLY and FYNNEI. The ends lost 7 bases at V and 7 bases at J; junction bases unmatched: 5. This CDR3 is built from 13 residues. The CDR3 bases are TGTGCCAGCATCCAGGGGGCCGTCGGGGAGCTGTTTTTT. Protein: CASIQGAVGELFF. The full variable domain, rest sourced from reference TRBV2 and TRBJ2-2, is EPEVTQTPSHQVTQMGQEVILRCVPISNHLYFYWYRQILGQKVEFLVSFYNNEISEKSEIFDDQFSVERPDGSNFTLKIRSTKLEDSAMYFCASIQGAVGELFFGEGSRLTVL.

CDR3: CASSHTGTYEQYF. The CDR3 nucleotides read TGTGCCAGCAGCCATACCGGGACCTACGAGCAGTACTTC. The V call is TRBV2, the J call TRBJ2-7, with D possibly matching TRBD2 (5 bases). The CDR3 spans 13 residues. Germline V gene data show CDR1 as SNHLY and CDR2 as FYNNEI. V was clipped by 6 bases and J by 2 bases, with 11 bases between them.

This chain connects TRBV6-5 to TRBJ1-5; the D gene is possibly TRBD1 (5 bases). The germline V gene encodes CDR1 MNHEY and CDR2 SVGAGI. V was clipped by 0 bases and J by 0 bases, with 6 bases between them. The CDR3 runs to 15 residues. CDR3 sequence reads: CASSYSGGSNQPQHF. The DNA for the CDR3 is TGTGCCAGCAGTTACTCGGGGGGTAGCAATCAGCCCCAGCATTTT.

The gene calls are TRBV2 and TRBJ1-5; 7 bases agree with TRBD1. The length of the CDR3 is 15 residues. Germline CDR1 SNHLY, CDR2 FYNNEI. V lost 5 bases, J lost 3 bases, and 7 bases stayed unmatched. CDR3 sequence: CASSLNRGFNQPQHF. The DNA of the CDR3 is TGTGCCAGCAGTCTCAACAGGGGATTCAATCAGCCCCAGCATTTT.

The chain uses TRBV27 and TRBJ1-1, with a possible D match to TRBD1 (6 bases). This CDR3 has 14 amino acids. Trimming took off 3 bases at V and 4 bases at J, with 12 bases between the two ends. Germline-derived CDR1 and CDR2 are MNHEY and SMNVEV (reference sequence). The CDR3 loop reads CASSLTTGITEAFF. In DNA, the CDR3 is TGTGCCAGCAGTTTGACAACAGGGATCACTGAAGCTTTCTTT.

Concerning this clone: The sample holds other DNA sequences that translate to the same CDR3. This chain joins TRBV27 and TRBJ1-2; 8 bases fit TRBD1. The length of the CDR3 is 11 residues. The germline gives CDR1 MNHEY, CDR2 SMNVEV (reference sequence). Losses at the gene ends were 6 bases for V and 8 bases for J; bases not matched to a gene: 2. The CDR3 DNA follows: TGTGCCAGCAGACAGGGGGGCGGCTACACCTTC. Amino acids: CASRQGGGYTF.

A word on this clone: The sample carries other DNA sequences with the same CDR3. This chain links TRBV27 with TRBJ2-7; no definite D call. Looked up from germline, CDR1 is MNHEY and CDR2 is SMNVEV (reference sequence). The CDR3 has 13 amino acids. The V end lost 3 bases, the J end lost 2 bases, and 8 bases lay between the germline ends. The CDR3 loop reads CASSLGRTYEQYF. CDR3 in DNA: TGTGCCAGCAGTTTGGGCAGGACCTACGAGCAGTACTTC.

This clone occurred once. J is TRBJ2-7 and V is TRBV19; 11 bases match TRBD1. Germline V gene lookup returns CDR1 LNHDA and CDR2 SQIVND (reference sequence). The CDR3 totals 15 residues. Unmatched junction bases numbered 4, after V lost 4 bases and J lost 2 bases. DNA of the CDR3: TGTGCCAGTAGTACGGGGACAGGGGGGCCCTACGAGCAGTACTTC. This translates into CASSTGTGGPYEQYF.

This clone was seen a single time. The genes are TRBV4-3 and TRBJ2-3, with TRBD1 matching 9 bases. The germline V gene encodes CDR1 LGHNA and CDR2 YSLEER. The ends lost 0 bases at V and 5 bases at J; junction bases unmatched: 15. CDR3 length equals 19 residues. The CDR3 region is CASSQDLAPGTGKGDTQYF. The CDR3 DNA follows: TGCGCCAGCAGCCAAGATCTGGCCCCCGGGACAGGGAAGGGAGATACGCAGTATTTT.

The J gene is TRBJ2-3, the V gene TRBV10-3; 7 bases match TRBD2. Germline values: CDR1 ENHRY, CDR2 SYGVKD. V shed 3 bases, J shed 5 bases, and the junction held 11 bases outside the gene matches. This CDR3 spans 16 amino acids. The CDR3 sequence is CAISDHEWGGRDTQYF. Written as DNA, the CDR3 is TGTGCCATCAGTGACCATGAATGGGGGGGTAGAGATACGCAGTATTTT.

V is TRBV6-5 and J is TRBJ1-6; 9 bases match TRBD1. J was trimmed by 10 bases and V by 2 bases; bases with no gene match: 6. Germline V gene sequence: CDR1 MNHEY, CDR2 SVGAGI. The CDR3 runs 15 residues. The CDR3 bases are TGTGCCAGCAGTTACACGACAGGGGGGGACTCACCCCTCCACTTT. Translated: CASSYTTGGDSPLHF.

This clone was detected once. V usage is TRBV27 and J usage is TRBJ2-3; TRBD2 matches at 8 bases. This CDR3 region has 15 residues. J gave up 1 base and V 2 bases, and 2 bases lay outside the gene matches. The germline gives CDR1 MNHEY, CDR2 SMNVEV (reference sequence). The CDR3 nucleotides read TGTGCCAGCAGTTTAGGGACTAGGGGCACAGATACGCAGTATTTT. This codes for CASSLGTRGTDTQYF.

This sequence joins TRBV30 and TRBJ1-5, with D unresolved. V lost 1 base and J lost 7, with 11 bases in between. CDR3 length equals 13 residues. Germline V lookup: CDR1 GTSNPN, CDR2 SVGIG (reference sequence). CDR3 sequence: CAWSEMGRQPQHF. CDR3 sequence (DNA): TGTGCCTGGAGTGAGATGGGTCGCCAGCCCCAGCATTTT.

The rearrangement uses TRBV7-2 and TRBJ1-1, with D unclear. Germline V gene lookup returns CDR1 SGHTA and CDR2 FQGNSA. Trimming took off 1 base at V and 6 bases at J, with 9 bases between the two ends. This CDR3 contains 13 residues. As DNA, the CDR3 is TGTGCCAGCAGCTTAGATTTTCTACCTGAAGCTTTCTTT. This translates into CASSLDFLPEAFF.

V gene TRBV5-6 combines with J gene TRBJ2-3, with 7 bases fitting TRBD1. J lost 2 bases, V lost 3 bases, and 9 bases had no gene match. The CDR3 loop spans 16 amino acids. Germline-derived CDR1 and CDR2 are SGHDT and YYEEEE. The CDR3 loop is CASSSGTVLITDTQYF. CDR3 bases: TGTGCCAGCAGCTCCGGGACAGTATTGATCACAGATACGCAGTATTTT.